Sequencing of this T cell receptor beta chain was carried out in a study of response to subunit inactivated influenza vaccine. Germline assignment: CDR1 LGHNA and CDR2 YSLEER. This CDR3 is built from 14 residues. V was trimmed by 0 bases and J by 5 bases, leaving 7 bases between them. Worth noting for this clonotype: Its antigen is not known.

General study findings and limits: The authors proposed limited new T cell recruitment per seasonal influenza vaccination.

TCRdb passed the RT-PCR reads through MiXCR, listing each CDR3 protein once. The repertoire holds 500,000 to 600,000 distinct CDR3 sequences, 12% to 15% seen once, with roughly 10% in the top ten. The input for sequencing was PBMCs from blood, taken 11 to 12 days after vaccination. The sequence was collected from a man in his fifties who received an inactivated influenza vaccine. This chain connects TRBV4-3 to TRBJ2-2, with D hard to call. In DNA, the CDR3 is TGCGCCAGCAGCCAAGAATACGGGACCGGGGAGCTGTTTTTT. It codes for CASSQEYGTGELFF.